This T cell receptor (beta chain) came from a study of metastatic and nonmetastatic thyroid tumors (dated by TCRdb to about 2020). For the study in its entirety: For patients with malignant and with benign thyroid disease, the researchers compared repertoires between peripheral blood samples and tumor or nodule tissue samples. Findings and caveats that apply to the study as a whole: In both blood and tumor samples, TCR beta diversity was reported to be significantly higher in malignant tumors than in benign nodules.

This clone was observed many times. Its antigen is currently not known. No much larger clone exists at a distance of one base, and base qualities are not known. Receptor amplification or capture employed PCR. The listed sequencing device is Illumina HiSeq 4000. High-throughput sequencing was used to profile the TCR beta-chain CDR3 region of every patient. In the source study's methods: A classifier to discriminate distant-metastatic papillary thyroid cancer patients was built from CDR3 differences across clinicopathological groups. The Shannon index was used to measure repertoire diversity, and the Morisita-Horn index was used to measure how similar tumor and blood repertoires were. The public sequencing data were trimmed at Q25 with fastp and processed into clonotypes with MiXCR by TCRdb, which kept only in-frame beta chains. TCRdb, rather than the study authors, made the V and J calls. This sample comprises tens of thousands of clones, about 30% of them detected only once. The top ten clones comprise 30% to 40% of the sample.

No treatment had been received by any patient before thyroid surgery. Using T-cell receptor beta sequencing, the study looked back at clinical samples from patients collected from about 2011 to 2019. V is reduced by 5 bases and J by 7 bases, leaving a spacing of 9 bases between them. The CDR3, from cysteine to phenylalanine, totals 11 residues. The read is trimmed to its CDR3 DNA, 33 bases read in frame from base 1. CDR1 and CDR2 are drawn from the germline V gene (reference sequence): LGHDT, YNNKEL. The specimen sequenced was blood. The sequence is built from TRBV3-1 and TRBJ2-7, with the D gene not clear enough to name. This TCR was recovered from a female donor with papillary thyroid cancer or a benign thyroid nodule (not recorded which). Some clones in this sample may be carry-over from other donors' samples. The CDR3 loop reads CASSSGREQYF. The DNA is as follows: TGTGCCAGCAGCTCGGGTCGTGAGCAGTACTTC.